The following is a T cell receptor (beta chain) sequence with its context. Its antigen is not identified. The data belong to a study of Graves' ophthalmopathy and Graves' hyperthyroidism. General observations from the study: Ophthalmopathy progression was predicted by the model at approximately 71% sensitivity and about 79% specificity.

Amplified material comprised TCR beta CDR3 regions derived from RNA transcripts. The first-round RT-PCR employed HTBI primers together with the Qiagen OneStep RT-PCR kit. A multiplex PCR was then performed as the second round. TCRdb redid the calling of the multiplex PCR reads with MiXCR, one entry per CDR3 protein. The sample contains 200,000 to 250,000 distinct CDR3 sequences, less than 55% of which appear only once. The sequenced sample consisted of peripheral blood. The clonotype comes from an adult man with Graves' ophthalmopathy.

The CDR3 sequence: CASSLGFFSYEQYF. The CDR3 nucleotides are TGTGCCAGCAGCTTAGGGTTTTTCTCCTACGAGCAGTACTTC. The rearrangement joins TRBV7-6 to TRBJ2-7, with unresolved D. The CDR3 is 14 amino acids. V lost 1 base to trimming and J lost 0 bases, with 7 bases between them. CDR1 and CDR2 from the germline V gene are SGHVS and FNYEAQ. The complete variable domain, with remaining parts taken from reference TRBV7-6 and TRBJ2-7, reads GAGVSQSPRYKVTKRGQDVALRCDPISGHVSLYWYRQALGQGPEFLTYFNYEAQQDKSGLPNDRFSAERPEGSISTLTIQRTEQRDSAMYRCASSLGFFSYEQYFGPGTRLTVT.